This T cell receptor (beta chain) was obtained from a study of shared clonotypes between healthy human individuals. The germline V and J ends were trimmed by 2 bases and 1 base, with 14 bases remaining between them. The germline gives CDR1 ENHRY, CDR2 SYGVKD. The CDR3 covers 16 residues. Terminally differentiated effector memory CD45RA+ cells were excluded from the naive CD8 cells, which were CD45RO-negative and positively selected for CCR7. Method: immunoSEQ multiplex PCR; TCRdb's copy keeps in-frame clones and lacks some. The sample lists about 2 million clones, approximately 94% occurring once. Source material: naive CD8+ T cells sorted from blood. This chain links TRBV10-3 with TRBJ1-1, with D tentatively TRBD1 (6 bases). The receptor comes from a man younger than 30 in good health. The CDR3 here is CAISEAGVSGNTEAFF. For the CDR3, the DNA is TGTGCCATCAGTGAGGCAGGGGTATCAGGGAACACTGAAGCTTTCTTT.